These 5 T cell receptor beta chains were sequenced from one sample in a study of blood T cell repertoires in COVID-19. Profiling relied on immunoSEQ multiplex PCR, and the TCRdb table lists in-frame clones only, not all of them. Of more than 150,000 clones in the sample, 79% were seen once. Sequencing was done on a sample of peripheral blood. These receptors came from a man aged 60 to 69 with active or convalescent COVID-19.

This sequence joins TRBV10-3 and TRBJ1-3; 7 bases agree with TRBD1. This CDR3 is 16 amino acids long. Germline CDR1 ENHRY, CDR2 SYGVKD. V dropped 0 bases and J dropped 2; count of bases not matched to a gene: 4. CDR3 sequence: CAISESTGRPGNTIYF. The CDR3 nucleotides read TGTGCCATCAGTGAGTCGACAGGGAGGCCTGGAAACACCATATATTTT.

The chain carries TRBV27 and TRBJ1-6; D remains unclear. CDR1 MNHEY and CDR2 SMNVEV come from the germline V gene (reference sequence). The CDR3 is made up of 16 amino acids. The ends were cut back, 6 bases at V and 0 bases at J, with 12 bases in the middle. The CDR3 DNA is TGTGCCAGCAGGCCAATTTGGAGCTCCTATAATTCACCCCTCCACTTT. Encoded protein: CASRPIWSSYNSPLHF.

The chain employs TRBV5-4 and TRBJ2-5; maybe TRBD1 (5 bases). The V gene lost 0 bases and the J gene lost 3 bases, with 9 bases spanning the gap. Germline V gene data show CDR1 as SGHNT and CDR2 as YYREEE (reference sequence). This CDR3 has 14 residues. CDR3 region: CASSLGGREETQYF. The CDR3 DNA reads as TGTGCCAGCAGCTTGGGAGGCAGGGAAGAGACCCAGTACTTC.

This chain links TRBV9 with TRBJ2-7; 7 bases fit TRBD1. Germline V gene sequence: CDR1 SGDLS, CDR2 YYNGEE. This CDR3 region has 13 residues. V shed 3 bases and J 6 bases; nucleotides not matched to a gene: 6. CDR3 sequence: CASSGRQGSEQYF. The CDR3 coding sequence is TGTGCCAGCAGCGGAAGACAGGGATCCGAGCAGTACTTC.

The V and J genes are TRBV6-6 and TRBJ2-1; D possibly corresponds to TRBD2 (5 bases). Germline CDR1 is MNHNY and CDR2 is SVGAGI (reference sequence). The CDR3 has 14 residues. The V and J ends lost 4 bases and 5 bases respectively, with 12 bases between them. The CDR3 DNA sequence: TGTGCCAGCAGTTTCGGGGTCGGTGACAATGAGCAGTTCTTC. Its protein product is CASSFGVGDNEQFF.